This T cell receptor beta chain stems from a study of regulatory T cells in long-lasting Graves disease. Study outcomes and limitations: Among persistent patients, a larger number of public clonotypes were shared (roughly 2,700) than among newly diagnosed patients (about 970).

This clonotype was observed a handful of times. As yet, its antigen is unknown. Time point in this sample: persistent/refractory GD, antithyroid drugs over 5 years with positive TRAb. After RNA was extracted from PBMCs, the TCR library was made from it. Combining iRepertoire HTBI primers with Arm-PCR of CDR3 regions, the authors built TCR beta libraries. Each CDR3 protein is one row after TCRdb ran MiXCR on the multiplex PCR reads. The table records some 340,000 distinct CDR3 sequences, more than 20% of them present only once. Material: peripheral blood mononuclear cells (PBMCs), obtained when the disease was refractory, from a patient treated with antithyroid drugs. This sequence was found in a woman in her 40s with Graves disease.

CDR3 protein: CASSLGLAGSLYEQYF. CDR3 nucleotide sequence: TGCGCCAGCAGCTTGGGTCTAGCGGGCTCCCTCTACGAGCAGTACTTC. The chain carries TRBV5-1 and TRBJ2-7; 8 bases match TRBD2. V dropped 0 bases and J dropped 3; count of bases not matched to a gene: 8. Germline V gene lookup returns CDR1 SGHRS and CDR2 YFSETQ. The CDR3 contains 16 residues.